In this sample, the clone carrying this TCR beta chain turned up a few times. These data belong to a study of CD4 and CD8 cells across lung adenocarcinoma regions. CDR3 length equals 18 residues. V was pared by 2 bases and J by 2 bases, with 5 bases of the junction left unmatched. CDR1 KGHDR and CDR2 SFDVKD come from the germline V gene. Donors had localized lung adenocarcinoma, a non-small cell lung cancer. Via MiXCR, TCRdb re-called the PCR reads, giving one row per CDR3 protein. The data contain about 12,000 distinct CDR3 sequences, roughly 44% of them singletons. The TCR originated in a male donor with lung adenocarcinoma. The CD4 and CD8 labels of this study may be unreliable. The rearrangement uses TRBV24-1 and TRBJ2-1, with TRBD2 matching 13 bases. The sequencing input was CD8+ T cells from the margin of a lung tumor. The CDR3 sequence is CATSDSGGLAGPYNEQFF. CDR3 DNA: TGTGCCACCAGTGATTCCGGGGGACTAGCGGGACCCTACAATGAGCAGTTCTTC.